These 23 T cell receptor beta chains were sequenced from one sample in a study of early T cells in non-severe SARS-CoV-2 infection (dated by TCRdb to 2020 to 2023). The protocol used for the library was 5' RACE. Sequenced on a NextSeq 500. TCRdb trimmed public reads at Q25 via fastp, called clones via MiXCR and kept in-frame beta chains. Rows matching on CDR3 protein sequence are summarized as one entry with the most common DNA and genes. The sample table contains 55,000 to 85,000 distinct CDR3 sequences; only one count was recorded for roughly an eighth of them. The ten top clones hold over 13% of the sample. The sequencing input was whole blood. The receptors were gathered from an adult who was a healthcare worker with PCR-confirmed SARS-CoV-2 infection or an uninfected control (not recorded which).

The chain combines TRBV14 with TRBJ2-3; tentative D call: TRBD1 (6 bases). Trimming shortened V by 2 bases and J by 6 bases, and 18 bases separated the two germline ends. The CDR3 length is 16 residues. The germline V gene has CDR1 SGHDN and CDR2 FVKESK. The CDR3 coding sequence is TGTGCCAGCAGCCAAATAGACAGGAGCTTAGTGGATACGCAGTATTTT. Translation: CASSQIDRSLVDTQYF.

There are a few counts of this clonotype. The V and J genes are TRBV5-1 and TRBJ2-3, with unresolved D. CDR1 is SGHRS and CDR2 is YFSETQ in the germline V gene. The CDR3 sequence is 15 residues long. Trimming shortened V by 4 bases and J by 4 bases, and 16 bases separated the two germline ends. In DNA form, the CDR3 reads TGCGCCAGCAGCCCTAGGCCGAACGGAGCAGATACGCAGTATTTT. Its protein product is CASSPRPNGADTQYF.

This clonotype was detected only a few times. The chain is built from TRBV2 and TRBJ1-2; D is unresolved. The V gene lost 5 bases and the J gene lost 7 bases, with 11 bases spanning the gap. This CDR3 has 12 amino acids. Germline CDR1 and CDR2: SNHLY and FYNNEI. CDR3 sequence (DNA): TGTGCCAGCAGTCTAAGGGATCCTGGCTACACCTTC. It is translated as CASSLRDPGYTF.

The rearrangement joins TRBV29-1 to TRBJ2-7, with TRBD1 identical over 10 bases. The CDR3 contains 13 residues. CDR1 and CDR2 (germline): SQVTM, ANQGSEA. V dropped 3 bases and J dropped 7; count of bases not matched to a gene: 6. The CDR3 DNA reads TGCAGCGTTGATGTAGGGACAGGGGTGGAGCAGTACTTC. It is translated as CSVDVGTGVEQYF.

V and J are TRBV6-5 and TRBJ2-1, with D possibly being TRBD1 (6 bases). This CDR3 comprises 18 residues. Germline V CDR1 and CDR2: MNHEY, SVGAGI. The V and J ends lost 4 bases and 7 bases respectively, with 26 bases between them. The CDR3 DNA follows: TGTGCCAGCAGTTTCCTCCGGGACACTAACTCCCCCTGGAATGAGCAGTTCTTC. Its translation: CASSFLRDTNSPWNEQFF.

The chain is built from TRBV27 and TRBJ2-5; the match to TRBD2 covers 7 bases. With V trimmed by 6 bases and J by 4 bases, 14 bases remained unmatched. The CDR3 has 16 amino acids. Per germline, CDR1 MNHEY and CDR2 SMNVEV (reference sequence). The CDR3 is CASSPRGRVMGETQYF. The CDR3 DNA reads as TGTGCCAGCAGCCCTCGTGGGAGGGTTATGGGAGAGACCCAGTACTTC.

This clonotype was counted many times. This sequence joins TRBV4-2 and TRBJ1-2, with unresolved D. The CDR3 length is 13 residues. Germline loops: CDR1 LGHNA, CDR2 YNFKEQ. Trimming pared 0 bases from V and 5 bases from J, leaving 7 bases between. The DNA for the CDR3 is TGTGCCAGCAGCCAAGATGAGGAGTATGGCTACACCTTC. Translating gives CASSQDEEYGYTF.

The rearrangement joins TRBV5-4 to TRBJ2-4; TRBD1 agrees at 7 bases. CDR3 size: 16 residues. Germline V gene lookup returns CDR1 SGHNT and CDR2 YYREEE (reference sequence). V gave up 3 bases and J gave up 1 base; unmatched junction bases: 7. The CDR3 nucleotides read TGTGCCAGCAGCTGGGACAGTGAGTGGGCCAAAAACATTCAGTACTTC. It is translated as CASSWDSEWAKNIQYF.

J is TRBJ1-1 and V is TRBV7-6; D ambiguous. V lost 5 bases and J lost 2, with 18 bases in between. The CDR3 runs 16 residues. Per germline, CDR1 SGHVS and CDR2 FNYEAQ. DNA of the CDR3: TGTGCCAGCAGCAAGCCTGGGGAACTGCCTAACACTGAAGCTTTCTTT. The encoded protein is CASSKPGELPNTEAFF.

The chain couples TRBV7-9 to TRBJ1-2; D remains unclear. V shed 5 bases and J shed 6 bases, with 16 bases lying between them. The CDR3 runs to 14 residues. Germline CDR1 and CDR2: SEHNR and FQNEAQ (reference sequence). The CDR3 nucleotides read TGTGCCAGCAGCCCGACGGGGATTCACGATGGCTACACCTTC. Its protein is CASSPTGIHDGYTF.

For this clonotype: A read error may be the cause here, since a much bigger clone is one base away. This likely comes from a read error, as the CDR3 has no conserved phenylalanine or tryptophan at its end. The gene calls are TRBV6-5 and TRBJ2-3; TRBD2 matches 13 bases. Losses at the gene ends were 0 bases for V and 3 bases for J; bases not matched to a gene: 0. Germline loops: CDR1 MNHEY, CDR2 SVGAGI. This CDR3 is 16 amino acids long. CDR3 residues: CASSYSTSGGTDTQYL. The DNA of the CDR3 is TGTGCCAGCAGTTACTCGACTAGCGGGGGGACAGATACGCAGTATCTT.

This clonotype occurred a few times. The V call is TRBV25-1, the J call TRBJ2-7; D not resolved. CDR3 length: 11 residues. The germline V gene has CDR1 MGHDK and CDR2 SYGVNS. Trimming stripped 10 bases from V and 5 bases from J, with 12 bases between. CDR3 DNA: TGTGCCACCACCGTCTTAAACGAGCAGTACTTC. Encoded protein: CATTVLNEQYF.

Ten or more counts support this clonotype. The chain joins TRBV3-1 to TRBJ2-7; 9 bases line up with TRBD1. This CDR3 is built from 14 residues. CDR1 LGHDT and CDR2 YNNKEL come from the germline V gene (reference sequence). With V trimmed by 2 bases and J by 3 bases, 2 bases remained unmatched. The CDR3 loop is CASSQPGQGYEQYF. In DNA form, the CDR3 reads TGTGCCAGCAGCCAACCGGGACAGGGCTACGAGCAGTACTTC.

V usage is TRBV12-3 or TRBV12-4 and J usage is TRBJ1-2; D remains ambiguous. V was pared by 2 bases and J by 4 bases, with 11 bases between. The CDR3 spans 14 residues. CDR3 region: CASSLRPQTYGYTF. The CDR3 coding sequence is TGTGCCAGCAGTTTACGACCGCAAACCTATGGCTACACCTTC.

This clonotype was detected many times. V usage is TRBV29-1 and J usage is TRBJ1-2; TRBD1 agrees at 8 bases. V was clipped by 6 bases and J by 7 bases; unmatched bases: 7. The CDR3 covers 12 residues. CDR1 and CDR2 (germline): SQVTM, ANQGSEA. This CDR3 reads CSVETGEAGYTF. As DNA, the CDR3 is TGCAGCGTGGAGACAGGGGAGGCTGGCTACACCTTC.

This clonotype was seen repeatedly, ten times or more. V usage is TRBV2 and J usage is TRBJ1-5, with D possibly matching TRBD1 (6 bases). Germline CDR1 reads SNHLY; CDR2 reads FYNNEI. This CDR3 has 15 residues. V lost 0 bases, J lost 1 base, and 7 bases lay in between. As DNA, the CDR3 is TGTGCCAGCAGTGAAGCAGGGACAAGCAATCAGCCCCAGCATTTT. Translating gives CASSEAGTSNQPQHF.

A note on this clonotype: A much larger clone differs from this one at a single base, so this may be a read error. This chain connects TRBV6-2 or TRBV6-3 to TRBJ2-5; D is possibly TRBD2 (6 bases). This CDR3 has 13 amino acids. V lost 8 bases, J lost 3 bases, and 13 bases lay in between. CDR1 is MNHEY and CDR2 is SVGEGT in the germline V gene. The CDR3 DNA follows: TGTGCCAGCGGAGGGGACTTCAAAGAGACCCAGTACTTC. Protein sequence: CASGGDFKETQYF.

This chain connects TRBV6-4 to TRBJ2-2; 8 positions match TRBD1. Per germline, CDR1 MRHNA and CDR2 SNTAGT. This CDR3 has 13 amino acids. V was clipped by 4 bases and J by 11 bases; unmatched bases: 6. The CDR3, as DNA: TGTGCCAGCAGTGTCGGACAGGGAACCGAGCTGTTTTTT. It specifies CASSVGQGTELFF.

This chain connects TRBV7-3 to TRBJ2-1; D is perhaps TRBD2 (6 bases). Germline V lookup: CDR1 SGHTA, CDR2 FQGTGA. Trimming took 5 bases from V and 10 from J, leaving 18 bases between them. The CDR3 contains 14 residues. CDR3 residues: CASSKGLTGNEQFF. DNA for the CDR3: TGTGCCAGCAGCAAAGGACTAACGGGGAACGAGCAGTTCTTC.

This clonotype was counted ten times or more. This rearrangement joins TRBV29-1 to TRBJ2-5, with D unclear. Trimming removed 1 base at V and 4 bases at J, with 1 base between. Germline V gene sequence: CDR1 SQVTM, CDR2 ANQGSEA. The CDR3 is 10 amino acids. The CDR3 region is CSVEVETQYF. The CDR3 DNA is TGCAGCGTTGAAGTAGAGACCCAGTACTTC.

The rearrangement links TRBV4-1 to TRBJ2-3; D may be TRBD1 or TRBD2 (5 bases each). This CDR3 region has 14 residues. Trimming removed 1 base at V and 8 bases at J, with 13 bases between. Germline V gene sequence: CDR1 MGHRA, CDR2 YSYEKL. Written as DNA, the CDR3 is TGCGCCAGCAGCCAAGTCGGGGCCTTGGGTACGCAGTATTTT. Translated: CASSQVGALGTQYF.

This chain links TRBV6-2 or TRBV6-3 with TRBJ2-5, with TRBD1 matching over 7 bases. The CDR3 loop spans 14 amino acids. V gave up 0 bases and J gave up 6 bases; unmatched junction bases: 4. CDR1 is MNHEY and CDR2 is SVGEGT in the germline V gene. The CDR3 DNA follows: TGTGCCAGCAGTTACTCGCACAGGGGACAGACCCAGTACTTC. This encodes CASSYSHRGQTQYF.

This chain's CDR3 is CAISELGENGDTQYF. The CDR3, as DNA: TGTGCCATCAGTGAGCTGGGGGAGAACGGAGATACGCAGTATTTT. The chain links TRBV10-3 to TRBJ2-3; tentatively, D is TRBD1 or TRBD2 (5 bases each). The germline V and J ends were trimmed by 2 bases and 5 bases, with 14 bases remaining between them. The CDR3 is 15 residues long. CDR1 and CDR2 from the germline V gene are ENHRY and SYGVKD.